Listed below are T cell receptor beta chains from one sample, sequenced in a study of blood T cell repertoires in COVID-19. Measured with immunoSEQ multiplex PCR; TCRdb has only the in-frame clones, and not every one. The sample holds some 370,000 clones, over 80% seen once. Sequencing input: PBMCs or T cells enriched from blood (not recorded which). These receptors came from a woman between 50 and 59 years old who had recovered from COVID-19. Each CDR3 is given with its conserved first and last residue. A D gene is named only where the DNA matches it firmly. For some rows the clone size is stated as once, few or many, or as a class when expanded; others skip it.

V gene,D gene,clone size,J gene,CDR3 protein,CDR3 DNA
TRBV3-1/TRBV3-2,TRBD2,NA,TRBJ2-1,CASSHQWTSGPAYNEQFF,TGTGCCAGCAGCCACCAGTGGACTAGCGGGCCAGCCTACAATGAGCAGTTCTTC
TRBV29-1,NA,NA,TRBJ1-4,CSVVGGVTNEKLFF,TGCAGCGTTGTAGGGGGTGTAACTAATGAAAAACTGTTTTTT
TRBV7-9,TRBD1,NA,TRBJ1-1,CASSPRQGDTEAFF,TGTGCCAGCAGCCCAAGACAGGGGGACACTGAAGCTTTCTTT
TRBV21-1,NA,NA,TRBJ1-1,CASVGNTEAFF,TGTGCCAGCGTCGGGAACACTGAAGCTTTCTTT
TRBV24-1,NA,NA,TRBJ2-5,CATSHGSQETQYF,TGTGCCACCAGTCATGGTAGTCAAGAGACCCAGTACTTC
TRBV2,TRBD1,few,TRBJ1-6,CASSEAPTGVGSPLHF,TGTGCCAGCAGTGAAGCGCCAACAGGGGTAGGTTCACCCCTCCACTTT
TRBV5-1,TRBD1,NA,TRBJ2-1,CASSFFWDRQYNEQFF,TGCGCCAGCAGCTTTTTTTGGGACAGACAATACAATGAGCAGTTCTTC
TRBV7-8,NA,NA,TRBJ1-5,CASSSEGVYSNQPQHF,TGTGCCAGCAGCTCCGAGGGGGTATACAGCAATCAGCCCCAGCATTTT
TRBV12-3/TRBV12-4,NA,NA,TRBJ2-1,CASSFAAEQFF,TGTGCCAGCAGTTTCGCGGCCGAGCAGTTCTTC
TRBV6-6,TRBD1,NA,TRBJ2-6,CASSLTGGVSGANVLTF,TGTGCCAGCAGTCTGACAGGGGGCGTCTCTGGGGCCAACGTCCTGACTTTC
TRBV2,NA,NA,TRBJ1-4,CASSRTTTNEKLFF,TGTGCCAGCAGCCGGACAACAACTAATGAAAAACTGTTTTTT
TRBV27,NA,NA,TRBJ1-2,CASSAQVNYGYTF,TGTGCCAGCAGTGCCCAGGTGAACTATGGCTACACCTTC
TRBV20-1,TRBD1,few,TRBJ2-3,CSASPGTGGDTQYF,TGCAGTGCTAGTCCCGGGACAGGGGGGGATACGCAGTATTTT
TRBV20-1,NA,NA,TRBJ2-7,CSAQMYEQYF,TGCAGTGCCCAGATGTACGAGCAGTACTTC
TRBV5-1,NA,NA,TRBJ1-1,CASSLGQTSNTEAFF,TGCGCCAGCAGCTTGGGACAGACTTCTAACACTGAAGCTTTCTTT
TRBV4-2,TRBD1,NA,TRBJ1-3,CASTPWTGSGNTIYF,TGTGCCAGCACTCCGTGGACAGGGTCTGGAAACACCATATATTTT
TRBV9,TRBD2,NA,TRBJ2-7,CASSVGLAGAHEQYF,TGTGCCAGCAGCGTAGGACTAGCGGGAGCCCACGAGCAGTACTTC
TRBV6-5,NA,NA,TRBJ1-2,CAMEQDSNYGYTF,TGTGCCATGGAGCAGGACTCTAACTATGGCTACACCTTC
TRBV7-2,TRBD2,NA,TRBJ2-3,CASSLYGASGGSTDTQYF,TGTGCCAGCAGCTTATACGGGGCTAGCGGGGGAAGCACAGATACGCAGTATTTT
TRBV7-9,NA,NA,TRBJ2-3,CASSSGTAADTQYF,TGTGCCAGCAGCTCGGGAACGGCGGCAGATACGCAGTATTTT
TRBV12-1,NA,NA,TRBJ2-1,CASSFGLAGVLWGDNEQFF,TGTGCCAGCAGCTTCGGACTAGCGGGAGTTCTTTGGGGCGACAATGAGCAGTTCTTC
TRBV30,TRBD1,NA,TRBJ2-6,CAWTKGADGANVLTF,TGTGCCTGGACAAAGGGGGCAGATGGGGCCAACGTCCTGACTTTC
TRBV5-5,NA,NA,TRBJ1-2,CASSSWRGGYTF,TGTGCCAGCAGCTCATGGCGGGGGGGCTACACCTTC
TRBV6-5,TRBD1,NA,TRBJ1-5,CASSTQGYSNQPQHF,TGTGCCAGCAGTACACAGGGGTATAGCAATCAGCCCCAGCATTTT
TRBV11-3,TRBD1,NA,TRBJ1-1,CASSLGGQGAEAFF,TGTGCCAGCAGCTTAGGGGGACAGGGCGCTGAAGCTTTCTTT
TRBV5-4,NA,NA,TRBJ1-1,CASSYETGWSTEAFF,TGTGCCAGCAGCTACGAAACGGGATGGAGCACTGAAGCTTTCTTT
TRBV27,NA,NA,TRBJ1-4,CASSTTPGRKLFF,TGTGCCAGCAGTACCACCCCGGGGAGGAAACTGTTTTTT
TRBV6-5,TRBD1,NA,TRBJ1-6,CASRTTGGYNSPLHF,TGTGCCAGCAGGACAACAGGGGGCTATAATTCACCCCTCCACTTT
TRBV7-3,NA,NA,TRBJ2-1,CASSLRPLGKDLYNEQFF,TGTGCCAGCAGCTTAAGACCCTTGGGCAAGGACTTATACAATGAGCAGTTCTTC
TRBV7-2,NA,NA,TRBJ1-2,CASSGGVRVYGYTF,TGTGCCAGCAGCGGAGGGGTCCGCGTCTATGGCTACACCTTC
TRBV7-3,NA,NA,TRBJ1-1,CASSPQRRLNTEAFF,TGTGCCAGCAGCCCCCAACGCAGGCTGAACACTGAAGCTTTCTTT